The 13 T cell receptor beta chains below come from one sample, sequenced in a study of shared clonotypes between healthy human individuals. Measured with immunoSEQ multiplex PCR; TCRdb has only the in-frame clones, and not every one. This table holds 2 million to 2.5 million clones, 80% to 95% found once. Sequencing input: naive CD4+ T cells from PBMCs. Regarding subset: CD45RA+ positively selected. These TCRs come from a man between 18 and 29 years old in good health. Some clones in this sample may be carry-over from other donors' samples.

The V and J genes are TRBV4-2 and TRBJ2-5; weak D call: TRBD2 (5 bases). Per germline, CDR1 LGHNA and CDR2 YNFKEQ. The ends were cut back, 0 bases at V and 5 bases at J, with 22 bases in the middle. This CDR3 is built from 18 residues. CDR3 region: CASSQDGRSSAKRETQYF. The CDR3 coding sequence is TGTGCCAGCAGCCAAGACGGTCGAAGTAGCGCAAAACGGGAGACCCAGTACTTC.

On this clone itself: Other nucleotide sequences in the sample specify the same CDR3. V gene TRBV2 combines with J gene TRBJ2-3; D is ambiguous. This CDR3 spans 10 amino acids. V lost 6 bases to trimming and J lost 8 bases, with 6 bases between them. Germline V CDR1 and CDR2: SNHLY, FYNNEI. The CDR3 reads CASSLGTQYF. The CDR3 bases are TGTGCCAGCAGCCTGGGTACGCAGTATTTT. The full variable domain, with the rest looked up from reference TRBV2 and TRBJ2-3, is EPEVTQTPSHQVTQMGQEVILRCVPISNHLYFYWYRQILGQKVEFLVSFYNNEISEKSEIFDDQFSVERPDGSNFTLKIRSTKLEDSAMYFCASSLGTQYFGPGTRLTVL.

J is TRBJ2-5 and V is TRBV5-1; perhaps TRBD1 as D (5 bases). The germline V gene encodes CDR1 SGHRS and CDR2 YFSETQ. This CDR3 is 15 amino acids long. Between the trimmed V and J ends, which lost 0 bases and 5 bases, there was a span of 14 bases. DNA for the CDR3: TGCGCCAGCAGCTTGGCCTCTGCAGCAGGGGAGACCCAGTACTTC. This codes for CASSLASAAGETQYF. Full variable domain (outside the CDR3, taken from reference TRBV5-1 and TRBJ2-5): KAGVTQTPRYLIKTRGQQVTLSCSPISGHRSVSWYQQTPGQGLQFLFEYFSETQRNKGNFPGRFSGRQFSNSRSEMNVSTLELGDSALYLCASSLASAAGETQYFGPGTRLLVL.

The genes are TRBV5-1 and TRBJ2-1, with 8 bases aligning to TRBD1. Germline-derived CDR1 and CDR2 are SGHRS and YFSETQ. V lost 3 bases and J lost 8; bases outside the gene matches: 4. The CDR3 length is 13 residues. The CDR3 DNA follows: TGCGCCAGCAGCTCACAGGGGGAGGATGAGCAGTTCTTC. Amino acids: CASSSQGEDEQFF. Full variable domain (missing parts from reference TRBV5-1 and TRBJ2-1): KAGVTQTPRYLIKTRGQQVTLSCSPISGHRSVSWYQQTPGQGLQFLFEYFSETQRNKGNFPGRFSGRQFSNSRSEMNVSTLELGDSALYLCASSSQGEDEQFFGPGTRLTVL.

The chain employs TRBV4-3 and TRBJ1-2; D is perhaps TRBD1 (5 bases). The V and J ends lost 1 base and 4 bases respectively, with 16 bases between them. Germline CDR1 reads LGHNA; CDR2 reads YSLEER. The CDR3 extends over 16 amino acids. The CDR3 DNA is TGCGCCAGCAGCCAAGGGGGCCCAGTTCAGTCCTATGGCTACACCTTC. Its translation: CASSQGGPVQSYGYTF.

In its sample, this clone was seen once. V is TRBV7-3 and J is TRBJ2-2; possible D gene TRBD2, 6 bases. The ends were cut back, 2 bases at V and 3 bases at J, with 13 bases in the middle. The CDR3 runs 16 residues. Germline values: CDR1 SGHTA, CDR2 FQGTGA. As DNA, the CDR3 is TGTGCCAGCAGCTTAGGAGGGGATGGGCACACCGGGGAGCTGTTTTTT. Protein: CASSLGGDGHTGELFF.

The genes are TRBV9 and TRBJ2-1, with 13 bases aligning to TRBD2. CDR3 length equals 18 residues. Germline assignment: CDR1 SGDLS and CDR2 YYNGEE. V dropped 0 bases and J dropped 7; count of bases not matched to a gene: 10. The CDR3 DNA reads TGTGCCAGCAGCGTAGGTTCCGGGTGGACTAGCGGGAGTAATGAGCAGTTCTTC. The encoded protein is CASSVGSGWTSGSNEQFF.

This rearrangement joins TRBV13 to TRBJ1-4, with D possibly TRBD1 on 6 matching bases. Trimming pared 9 bases from V and 6 bases from J, leaving 20 bases between. This CDR3 spans 15 amino acids. Looked up from germline, CDR1 is PRHDT and CDR2 is FYEKMQ (reference sequence). CDR3 nucleotides: TGTGCCAGGCGCTCTCACAGGGTTAGTCATGAAAAACTGTTTTTT. It codes for CARRSHRVSHEKLFF.

V and J are TRBV5-1 and TRBJ2-5; the D is unclear. Gene TRBJ2-7 matches the end of the DNA better, so the J call may be wrong. Per germline, CDR1 SGHRS and CDR2 YFSETQ. The CDR3 consists of 13 residues. The CDR3 loop is CASIGYRSHEQYF. CDR3 coding DNA: TGCGCCAGCATAGGTTACAGATCCCACGAGCAGTACTTC.

This clone was seen only a few times. This chain links TRBV14 with TRBJ1-1; D gene unclear. V lost 1 base and J 0 bases, leaving 6 bases between the germline ends. The germline V gene encodes CDR1 SGHDN and CDR2 FVKESK. The length of the CDR3 is 14 residues. The CDR3 loop is CASSQVGLNTEAFF. In DNA form, the CDR3 reads TGTGCCAGCAGCCAAGTCGGTTTGAACACTGAAGCTTTCTTT. The whole variable domain, remainder taken from reference TRBV14 and TRBJ1-1, is EAGVTQFPSHSVIEKGQTVTLRCDPISGHDNLYWYRRVMGKEIKFLLHFVKESKQDESGMPNNRFLAERTGGTYSTLKVQPAELEDSGVYFCASSQVGLNTEAFFGQGTRLTVV.

This chain links TRBV4-1 with TRBJ2-2, with TRBD1 as a possible D gene (8 bases). CDR1 and CDR2 from the germline V gene are MGHRA and YSYEKL. V lost 3 bases and J 6 bases, leaving 23 bases between the germline ends. The CDR3 has 18 amino acids. The CDR3 coding sequence is TGCGCCAGCAGCCAGGTTGGACAGGGTCGGGGGGAAGCCGGGGAGCTGTTTTTT. Encoded protein: CASSQVGQGRGEAGELFF.

As regards this clone: The sample contains more than one DNA sequence encoding this CDR3. J is TRBJ2-3 and V is TRBV5-1, with TRBD2 identical over 8 bases. V shed 1 base, J shed 3 bases, and the junction held 4 bases outside the gene matches. The CDR3 totals 15 residues. The V gene's germline CDR1 is SGHRS and CDR2 YFSETQ. Here the CDR3 reads CASSLSPGGTDTQYF. Written as DNA, the CDR3 is TGCGCCAGCAGCTTGAGTCCGGGAGGGACAGATACGCAGTATTTT.

This clone was seen a single time. The sample holds other DNA sequences that translate to the same CDR3. The genes are TRBV7-3 and TRBJ2-5; D is unclear. Trimming pared 1 base from V and 1 base from J, leaving 7 bases between. Per the germline V gene, CDR1 is SGHTA and CDR2 is FQGTGA. The CDR3 loop spans 14 amino acids. CDR3 residues: CASSLSGTQETQYF. In nucleotides, the CDR3 is TGTGCCAGCAGCTTAAGTGGAACCCAAGAGACCCAGTACTTC.